This is a list of T cell receptor beta chains from one sample in a study of graft-versus-host responses after intestinal transplantation. Sequenced by immunoSEQ multiplex PCR; TCRdb stores in-frame clones only, minus some. Found here are 130,000 to 150,000 clones, roughly 91% of them singletons; the top ten hold about 0.2%. No antigen has been identified for these receptors. The sequencing used unstimulated CD4+ T cells sorted from spleen or lymph node cells, collected before intestinal transplant. The receptors shown here come from a human donor who received an intestinal transplant. Each CDR3 is given with its conserved first and last residue. A D gene is named only where the DNA matches it firmly. Where a row states a size, it is once, few, many or the class of an expanded clone; other rows omit it.

v_call,d_call,j_call,clone_size,cdr3_aa,cdr3_nt
TRBV5-1,NA,TRBJ1-2,NA,CASTIGTSPGTRAGGYTF,TGCGCCAGCACTATCGGAACTTCACCCGGGACGCGGGCGGGGGGCTACACCTTC
TRBV18,NA,TRBJ1-5,NA,CASSEDSLPNQPQHF,TGTGCCAGCTCAGAGGACAGTTTACCCAATCAGCCCCAGCATTTT
TRBV11-3,NA,TRBJ2-3,NA,CASSLDGAGPPTDTQYF,TGTGCCAGCAGCTTAGACGGTGCAGGTCCTCCCACAGATACGCAGTATTTT
TRBV28,TRBD2,TRBJ2-3,NA,CASSLGGGRLRDGETDTQYF,TGTGCCAGCAGTTTAGGCGGGGGGCGCCTCAGGGACGGAGAGACAGATACGCAGTATTTT
TRBV2,NA,TRBJ2-3,NA,CASTKPGSDTQYF,TGTGCCAGCACCAAGCCGGGGTCAGATACGCAGTATTTT
TRBV5-1,TRBD2,TRBJ2-7,NA,CASSLGMGLAGGFTYEQYF,TGCGCCAGCAGCTTGGGTATGGGACTAGCGGGAGGTTTTACCTACGAGCAGTACTTC
TRBV21-1,NA,TRBJ2-1,NA,CASSIRNRLDEQFF,TGTGCCAGCAGCATAAGGAACCGACTAGATGAGCAGTTCTTC
TRBV5-5,NA,TRBJ2-1,NA,CASSLADLEQFF,TGTGCCAGCAGCCTCGCCGACCTGGAGCAGTTCTTC
TRBV5-5,NA,TRBJ1-5,NA,CASSLAMFAAQPQHF,TGTGCCAGCAGCTTGGCAATGTTTGCGGCCCAGCCCCAGCATTTT
TRBV9,NA,TRBJ2-1,NA,CASSVTTRGRSSYNEQFF,TGTGCCAGCAGCGTAACTACCCGGGGCAGGAGCTCCTACAATGAGCAGTTCTTC
TRBV18,NA,TRBJ2-7,NA,CASSSRAGGGTGGPYEQYF,TGTGCCAGCTCATCACGGGCAGGGGGCGGAACGGGAGGACCCTACGAGCAGTACTTC
TRBV19,TRBD1,TRBJ2-2,NA,CASSIRGGANTGELFF,TGTGCCAGTAGTATTAGAGGGGGCGCGAACACCGGGGAGCTGTTTTTT
TRBV7-9,NA,TRBJ1-2,NA,CASSLRTGLVDYGYTF,TGTGCCAGCAGTTTAAGGACGGGGCTAGTGGACTATGGCTACACCTTC
TRBV19,TRBD1,TRBJ1-2,NA,CASSIEDRGNGYTF,TGTGCCAGTAGTATAGAGGACAGGGGGAATGGCTACACCTTC
TRBV19,NA,TRBJ2-1,NA,CASSRVVDEQFF,TGTGCCAGTAGTAGGGTAGTAGATGAGCAGTTCTTC
TRBV29-1,NA,TRBJ1-3,once,CSVDVRDSGNTIYF,TGCAGCGTTGACGTTCGGGACTCTGGAAACACCATATATTTT
TRBV7-2,NA,TRBJ2-3,NA,CASGPEFWADTQYF,TGTGCCAGCGGCCCAGAATTCTGGGCAGATACGCAGTATTTT
TRBV5-1,NA,TRBJ2-7,once,CASSYLRTSSSYEQYF,TGCGCCAGCAGCTACCTAAGGACGTCTAGCTCCTACGAGCAGTACTTC
TRBV5-1,TRBD1,TRBJ2-7,NA,CASSTQGDTPEQYF,TGCGCCAGCAGCACTCAGGGGGACACTCCTGAGCAGTACTTC
TRBV6-1,TRBD1,TRBJ2-7,NA,CASRDSSYEQYF,TGTGCCAGCCGGGACAGCTCCTACGAGCAGTACTTC
TRBV5-6,TRBD1,TRBJ1-2,NA,CASSRGQGARDGYTF,TGTGCCAGCAGCCGTGGTCAGGGGGCACGGGATGGCTACACCTTC
TRBV9,TRBD1,TRBJ2-3,NA,CASSVGGQGGTDTQYF,TGTGCCAGCAGCGTAGGAGGGCAGGGGGGCACAGATACGCAGTATTTT
TRBV29-1,NA,TRBJ2-5,NA,CSVADFRQETQYF,TGCAGCGTAGCAGACTTCCGCCAAGAGACCCAGTACTTC
TRBV19,NA,TRBJ2-5,NA,CASSPEVRETQYF,TGTGCCAGTAGTCCCGAGGTGAGGGAGACCCAGTACTTC
TRBV5-1,NA,TRBJ2-1,NA,CASSPRESSYNEQFF,TGCGCCAGCAGCCCTAGGGAGAGCTCCTACAATGAGCAGTTCTTC
TRBV19,NA,TRBJ1-5,NA,CASSMNRASGQPQHF,TGTGCCAGTAGTATGAACAGGGCTTCGGGGCAGCCCCAGCATTTT
TRBV6-1,TRBD2,TRBJ2-5,NA,CASRTSGQETQYF,TGTGCCAGCAGGACTAGCGGCCAAGAGACCCAGTACTTC
TRBV28,NA,TRBJ2-1,NA,CASRASLATNEQFF,TGTGCCAGCAGGGCGTCGTTAGCCACAAATGAGCAGTTCTTC
TRBV30,TRBD1,TRBJ1-6,once,CAWRGTGGSPLHF,TGTGCCTGGAGGGGGACAGGAGGCTCACCCCTCCACTTT
TRBV7-8,NA,TRBJ2-1,NA,CASSFKAAPSRESYNEQFF,TGTGCCAGCAGCTTTAAGGCGGCTCCTAGTAGGGAGTCCTACAATGAGCAGTTCTTC
TRBV6-6,NA,TRBJ2-7,NA,CASSYGVEQYF,TGTGCCAGCAGTTATGGGGTCGAGCAGTACTTC
TRBV7-2,NA,TRBJ2-7,NA,CASSPIGVWSYEQYF,TGTGCCAGCAGCCCTATAGGGGTTTGGTCCTACGAGCAGTACTTC
TRBV18,NA,TRBJ1-4,NA,CASSQFVNEKLFF,TGTGCCAGCTCCCAATTCGTAAATGAAAAACTGTTTTTT
TRBV6-1,NA,TRBJ2-2,NA,CASSEEARATGELFF,TGTGCCAGCAGTGAGGAGGCAAGGGCTACCGGGGAGCTGTTTTTT
TRBV5-6,NA,TRBJ2-1,NA,CASSRTRGRLFNEQFF,TGTGCCAGCTCACGGACTAGGGGGAGGTTGTTTAATGAGCAGTTCTTC
TRBV27,TRBD2,TRBJ2-7,NA,CASSRTSGSYEQYF,TGTGCCAGCAGTCGGACTAGCGGTTCCTACGAGCAGTACTTC
TRBV4-2,TRBD2,TRBJ2-3,NA,CASSQDGAGVVDTQYF,TGTGCCAGCAGCCAAGATGGTGCGGGAGTCGTGGATACGCAGTATTTT